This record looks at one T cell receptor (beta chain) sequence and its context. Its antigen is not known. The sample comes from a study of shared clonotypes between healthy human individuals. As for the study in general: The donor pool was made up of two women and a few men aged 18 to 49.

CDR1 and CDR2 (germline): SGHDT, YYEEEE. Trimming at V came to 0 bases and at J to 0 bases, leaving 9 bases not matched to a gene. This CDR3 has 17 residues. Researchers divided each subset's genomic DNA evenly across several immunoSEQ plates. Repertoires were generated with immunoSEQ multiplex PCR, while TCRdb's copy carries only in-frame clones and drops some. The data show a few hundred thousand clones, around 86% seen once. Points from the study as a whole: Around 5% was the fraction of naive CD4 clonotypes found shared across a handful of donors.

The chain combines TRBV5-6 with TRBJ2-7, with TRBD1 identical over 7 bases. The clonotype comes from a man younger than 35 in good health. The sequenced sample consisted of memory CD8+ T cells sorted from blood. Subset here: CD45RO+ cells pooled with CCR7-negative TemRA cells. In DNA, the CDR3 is TGTGCCAGCAGCTTGGTACAGGGGCTGGTTGACTCCTACGAGCAGTACTTC. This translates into CASSLVQGLVDSYEQYF.